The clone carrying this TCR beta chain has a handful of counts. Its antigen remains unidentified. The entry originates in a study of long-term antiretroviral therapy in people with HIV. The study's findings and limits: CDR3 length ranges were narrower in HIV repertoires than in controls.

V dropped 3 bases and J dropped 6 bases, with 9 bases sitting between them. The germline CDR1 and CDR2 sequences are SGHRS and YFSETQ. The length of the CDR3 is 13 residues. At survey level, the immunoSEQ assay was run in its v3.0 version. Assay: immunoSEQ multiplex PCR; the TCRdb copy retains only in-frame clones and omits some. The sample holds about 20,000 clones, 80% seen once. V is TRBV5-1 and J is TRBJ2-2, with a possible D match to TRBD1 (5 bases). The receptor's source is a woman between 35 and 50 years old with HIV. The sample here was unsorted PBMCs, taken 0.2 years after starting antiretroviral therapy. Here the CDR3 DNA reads TGCGCCAGCAGCTATCCAGGGTCCGGGGAGCTGTTTTTT. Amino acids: CASSYPGSGELFF.